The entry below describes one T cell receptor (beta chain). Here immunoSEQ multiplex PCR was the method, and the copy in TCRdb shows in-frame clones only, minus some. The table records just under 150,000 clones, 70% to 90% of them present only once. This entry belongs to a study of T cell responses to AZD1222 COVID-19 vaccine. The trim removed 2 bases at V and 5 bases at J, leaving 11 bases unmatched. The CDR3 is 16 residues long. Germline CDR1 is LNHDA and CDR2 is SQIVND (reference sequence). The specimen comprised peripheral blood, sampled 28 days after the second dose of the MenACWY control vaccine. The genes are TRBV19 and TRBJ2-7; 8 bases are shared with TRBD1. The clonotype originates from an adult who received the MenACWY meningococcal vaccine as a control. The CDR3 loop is CASSISSGTGVNEQYF. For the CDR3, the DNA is TGTGCCAGTAGTATATCATCCGGGACAGGTGTCAACGAGCAGTACTTC.